Listed below are T cell receptor beta chains from one sample, sequenced in a study of cytomegalovirus exposure and HLA in healthy donors. Sequenced by immunoSEQ multiplex PCR; TCRdb stores in-frame clones only, minus some. Altogether some 140,000 clones are present, about 87% being singletons, with the ten largest covering around 6%. Source material: PBMCs. The receptors stem from a woman under 40 in good health and CMV-seropositive. Each CDR3 is given with its conserved first and last residue. A D gene is named only where the DNA matches it firmly. Not every row has a clone size; where given, it reads once, few, many or a size class.

d_gene	abundance	j_gene	v_gene	CDR3aa	CDR3nt
TRBD1	once	TRBJ1-2	TRBV7-2	CASSPRWTGGGYTF	TGTGCCAGCAGCCCCCGATGGACAGGGGGCGGCTACACCTTC
.	.	TRBJ2-3	TRBV27	CASSLSWSKRTDTQYF	TGTGCCAGCAGTTTATCGTGGAGTAAAAGAACAGATACGCAGTATTTT
TRBD2	.	TRBJ2-2	TRBV28	CASSFAGVGAGELFF	TGTGCCAGCAGTTTTGCGGGAGTAGGGGCCGGGGAGCTGTTTTTT
TRBD1	.	TRBJ1-1	TRBV10-1	CASSERGQGPEAFF	TGCGCCAGCAGTGAGAGAGGACAGGGCCCTGAAGCTTTCTTT
.	.	TRBJ2-3	TRBV27	CASSSRGTDTQYF	TGTGCCAGCAGTTCCAGGGGCACAGATACGCAGTATTTT
TRBD1	.	TRBJ2-2	TRBV2	CASSGDRTHGELFF	TGTGCCAGCAGTGGGGACAGAACACACGGGGAGCTGTTTTTT
.	.	TRBJ1-4	TRBV7-9	CASSRQATNEKLFF	TGTGCCAGCAGCAGACAGGCAACTAATGAAAAACTGTTTTTT
.	.	TRBJ1-2	TRBV19	CASRGGGLLGYTF	TGTGCCAGCCGAGGAGGCGGCTTGTTGGGCTACACCTTC
TRBD1	.	TRBJ1-1	TRBV7-9	CASSSAGTANTEAFF	TGTGCCAGCAGCTCAGCTGGGACAGCGAACACTGAAGCTTTCTTT
TRBD2	.	TRBJ2-2	TRBV4-1	CASSQGTSGAGELFF	TGCGCCAGCAGCCAAGGAACTAGCGGGGCCGGGGAGCTGTTTTTT
.	once	TRBJ1-3	TRBV14	CASSQDHRAGNTIYF	TGTGCCAGCAGCCAAGATCACAGGGCTGGAAACACCATATATTTT
TRBD1	few	TRBJ2-6	TRBV28	CASSSATGGDSGANVLTF	TGTGCCAGCAGTTCCGCGACAGGGGGAGACTCTGGGGCCAACGTCCTGACTTTC
.	.	TRBJ1-5	TRBV6-1	CASSVSFDQPQHF	TGTGCCAGCAGTGTTAGTTTCGATCAGCCCCAGCATTTT
TRBD2	.	TRBJ2-1	TRBV6-4	CASRKTSGGINEQFF	TGTGCCAGCAGGAAGACTAGCGGGGGGATCAATGAGCAGTTCTTC